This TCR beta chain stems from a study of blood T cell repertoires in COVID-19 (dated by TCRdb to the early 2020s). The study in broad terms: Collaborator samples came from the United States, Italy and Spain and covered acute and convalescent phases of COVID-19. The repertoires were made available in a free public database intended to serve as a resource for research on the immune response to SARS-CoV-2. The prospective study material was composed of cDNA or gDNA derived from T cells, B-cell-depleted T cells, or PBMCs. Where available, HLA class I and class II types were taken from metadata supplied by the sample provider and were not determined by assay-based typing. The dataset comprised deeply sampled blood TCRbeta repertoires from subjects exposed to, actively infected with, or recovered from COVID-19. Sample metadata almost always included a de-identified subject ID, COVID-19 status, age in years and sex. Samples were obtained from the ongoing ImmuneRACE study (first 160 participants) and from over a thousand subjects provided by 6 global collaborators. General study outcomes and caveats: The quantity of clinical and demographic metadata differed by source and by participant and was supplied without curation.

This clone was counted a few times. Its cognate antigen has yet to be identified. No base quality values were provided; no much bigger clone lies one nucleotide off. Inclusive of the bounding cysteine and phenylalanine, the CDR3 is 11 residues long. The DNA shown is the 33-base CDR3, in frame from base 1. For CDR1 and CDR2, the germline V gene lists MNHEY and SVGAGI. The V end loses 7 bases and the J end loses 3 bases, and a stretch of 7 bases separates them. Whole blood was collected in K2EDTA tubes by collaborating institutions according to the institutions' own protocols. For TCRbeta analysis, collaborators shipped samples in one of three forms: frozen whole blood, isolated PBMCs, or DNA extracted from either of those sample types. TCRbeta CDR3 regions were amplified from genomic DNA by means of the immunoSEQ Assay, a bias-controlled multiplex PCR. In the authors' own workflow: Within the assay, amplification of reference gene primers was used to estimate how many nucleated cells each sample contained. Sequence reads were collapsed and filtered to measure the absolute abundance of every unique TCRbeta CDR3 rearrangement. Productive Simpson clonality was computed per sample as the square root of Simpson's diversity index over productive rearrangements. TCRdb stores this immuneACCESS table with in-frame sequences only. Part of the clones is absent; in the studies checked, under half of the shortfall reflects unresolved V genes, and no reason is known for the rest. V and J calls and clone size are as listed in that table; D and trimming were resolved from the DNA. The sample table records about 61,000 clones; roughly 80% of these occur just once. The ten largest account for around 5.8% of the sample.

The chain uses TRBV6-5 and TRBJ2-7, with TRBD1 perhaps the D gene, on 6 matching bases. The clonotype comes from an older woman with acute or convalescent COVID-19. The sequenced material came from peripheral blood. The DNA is TGTGCCAGCACGGACAGCTACGAGCAGTACTTC. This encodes CASTDSYEQYF.